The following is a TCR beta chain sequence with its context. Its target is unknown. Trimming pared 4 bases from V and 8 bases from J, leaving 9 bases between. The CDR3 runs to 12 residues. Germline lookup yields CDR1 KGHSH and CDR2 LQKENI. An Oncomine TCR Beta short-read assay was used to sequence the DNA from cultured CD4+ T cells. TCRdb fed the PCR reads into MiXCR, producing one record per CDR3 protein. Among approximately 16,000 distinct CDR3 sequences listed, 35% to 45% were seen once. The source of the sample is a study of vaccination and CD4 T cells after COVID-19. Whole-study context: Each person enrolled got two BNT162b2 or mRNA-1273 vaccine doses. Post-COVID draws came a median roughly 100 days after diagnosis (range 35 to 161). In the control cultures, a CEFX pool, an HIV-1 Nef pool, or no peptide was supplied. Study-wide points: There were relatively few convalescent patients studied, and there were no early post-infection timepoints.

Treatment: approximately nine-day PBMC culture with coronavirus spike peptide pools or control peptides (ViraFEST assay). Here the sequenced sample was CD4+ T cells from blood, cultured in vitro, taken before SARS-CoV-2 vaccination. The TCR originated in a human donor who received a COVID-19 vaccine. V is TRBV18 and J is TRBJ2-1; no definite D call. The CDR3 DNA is TGTGCCAGCTCACGTCCCCTGGATGAGCAGTTCTTC. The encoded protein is CASSRPLDEQFF.